This T cell receptor beta chain was identified during a study of response to subunit inactivated influenza vaccine. Study observations and caveats: Every seasonal influenza vaccination brings in few new T cells, the authors suggested.

The table lists this clonotype with a few counts. The antigen is undetermined. V lost 5 bases and J lost 0; bases outside the gene matches: 8. Germline V gene sequence: CDR1 MDHEN, CDR2 SYDVKM. The CDR3 is made up of 17 amino acids. A single record per CDR3 protein comes from TCRdb applying MiXCR to the RT-PCR reads. The repertoire has about 160,000 distinct CDR3 sequences, 9.5% to 12% of them found once; the top ten carry around 40%. Sequenced here: CD8+ T cells sorted from PBMCs, sampled roughly 24 months after vaccination. This clonotype originated in a man between 50 and 69 years old who received an inactivated influenza vaccine. The gene calls are TRBV28 and TRBJ2-5, with 11 bases lining up with TRBD2. CDR3 DNA sequence: TGTGCCAGCAGTCAAACTAGCGGGGGACCTAACCAAGAGACCCAGTACTTC. It translates to CASSQTSGGPNQETQYF.